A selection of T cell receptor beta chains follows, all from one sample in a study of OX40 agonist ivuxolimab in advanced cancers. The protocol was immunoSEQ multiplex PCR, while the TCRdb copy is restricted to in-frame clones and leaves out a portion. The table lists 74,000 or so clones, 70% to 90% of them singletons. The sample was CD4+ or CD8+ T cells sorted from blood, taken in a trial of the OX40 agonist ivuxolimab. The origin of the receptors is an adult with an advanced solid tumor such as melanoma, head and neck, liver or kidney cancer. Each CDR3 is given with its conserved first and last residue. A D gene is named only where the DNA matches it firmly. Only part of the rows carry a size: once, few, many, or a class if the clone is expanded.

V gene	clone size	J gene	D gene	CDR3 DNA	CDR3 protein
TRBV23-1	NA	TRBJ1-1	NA	TGCGCCAGCAGTCAATCTGACGGGGATGAGATGAACACTGAAGCTTTCTTT	CASSQSDGDEMNTEAFF
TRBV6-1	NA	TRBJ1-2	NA	TGTGCCAGCAGTGGAGAGAGGTACTATGGCTACACCTTC	CASSGERYYGYTF
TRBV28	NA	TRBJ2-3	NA	TGTGCCAGCAGTCTACAGGGCCCAGATACGCAGTATTTT	CASSLQGPDTQYF
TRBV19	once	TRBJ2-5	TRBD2	TGTGCCAGTAGTAACTACGAGGTAGCGGGAGGGGAGACCCAGTACTTC	CASSNYEVAGGETQYF
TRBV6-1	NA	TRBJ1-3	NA	TGTGCCAGCAGTGAAGCGCCCGGGACTGGAAACACCATATATTTT	CASSEAPGTGNTIYF
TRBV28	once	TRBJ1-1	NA	TGTGCCAGCAGTCCGCCGGGGAGGACTGAAGCTTTCTTT	CASSPPGRTEAFF
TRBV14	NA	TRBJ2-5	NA	TGTGCCAGCAGCCAAAGGGGAGTCGAGACCCAGTACTTC	CASSQRGVETQYF
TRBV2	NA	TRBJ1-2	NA	TGTGCCAGCAGTGAATCTGGGGGCGGCTACACCTTC	CASSESGGGYTF
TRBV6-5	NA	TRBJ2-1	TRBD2	TGTGCCACGCCCGTCAAGGGACTAGCGTGGTTTGAGCAGTTCTTC	CATPVKGLAWFEQFF
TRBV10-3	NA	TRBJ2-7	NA	TGTGCCATCGGAGTGAACAGAAGCCCGGGCGAGCAGTACTTC	CAIGVNRSPGEQYF
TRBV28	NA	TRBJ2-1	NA	TGTGCCAGCAGTTTAACACGGAGGTACTACAATGAGCAGTTCTTC	CASSLTRRYYNEQFF
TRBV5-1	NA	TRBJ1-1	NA	TGCGCCAGCCAGAGGACATCGAACACTGAAGCTTTCTTT	CASQRTSNTEAFF
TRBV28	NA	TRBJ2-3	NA	TGTGCCAGCAGTTTATACCGCTCTAGCACAGATACGCAGTATTTT	CASSLYRSSTDTQYF
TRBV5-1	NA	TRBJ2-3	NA	TGCGCCAGCAGCTTGGCGGCAGATACGCAGTATTTT	CASSLAADTQYF
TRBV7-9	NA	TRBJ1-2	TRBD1	TGTGCCAGCAGCAATCCGACAGGGGGGAATAACTATGGCTACACCTTC	CASSNPTGGNNYGYTF
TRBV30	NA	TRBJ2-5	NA	TGTGCCTGGAGAGGAGTAGCGGTTCAAGAGACCCAGTACTTC	CAWRGVAVQETQYF
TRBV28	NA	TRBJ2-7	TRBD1	TGTGCCAGCGGAGGTATGGGACAGCCCTACGAGCAGTACTTC	CASGGMGQPYEQYF
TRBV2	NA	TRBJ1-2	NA	TGTGCCAGCAGTGAGAACTATGGCTACACCTTC	CASSENYGYTF
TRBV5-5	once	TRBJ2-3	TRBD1	TGTGCCAGCAGCCATCAGGGGGCTCGCACAGATACGCAGTATTTT	CASSHQGARTDTQYF
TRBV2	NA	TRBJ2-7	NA	TGTGCCAGCAGTGTGGACACCTCCCCCGAGCAGTACTTC	CASSVDTSPEQYF
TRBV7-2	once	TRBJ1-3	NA	TGTGCCAGCAGCTTAGTCCAGGGGTCTTTTGGAAACACCATATATTTT	CASSLVQGSFGNTIYF
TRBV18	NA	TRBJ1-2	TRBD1	TGTGCCAGCTCACCACCCGGACAGGCAGACTATGGCTACACCTTC	CASSPPGQADYGYTF
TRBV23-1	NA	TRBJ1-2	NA	TGCGCCAGCAGTCACCACCCTAGAGGACCCGGCAATGGCTACACCTTC	CASSHHPRGPGNGYTF
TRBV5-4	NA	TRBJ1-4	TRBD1	TGTGCCAGCAGCGCGGACAGGGGTGCTAATGAAAAACTGTTTTTT	CASSADRGANEKLFF
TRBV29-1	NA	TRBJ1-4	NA	TGCAGCGTGCTGGCCCTAGGTCGGGAAAAACTGTTTTTT	CSVLALGREKLFF
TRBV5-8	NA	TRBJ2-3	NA	TGTGCCAGCAGATATGGAGTGGTAGTAGACACGCAGTATTTT	CASRYGVVVDTQYF
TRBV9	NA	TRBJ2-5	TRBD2	TGTGCCAGCAAACGGGGGGGCCCGGGCCAAGAGACCCAGTACTTC	CASKRGGPGQETQYF
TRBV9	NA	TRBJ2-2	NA	TGTGCCAGCAGCGTTAAAGCGAACACCGGGGAGCTGTTTTTT	CASSVKANTGELFF
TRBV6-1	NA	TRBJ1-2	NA	TGTGCCAGCAGGAACACAGCGTTGTTTGGCTACACCTTC	CASRNTALFGYTF
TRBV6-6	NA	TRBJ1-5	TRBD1	TGTGCCAGCAGTCAGAGACAGGGGGCCGAGAATCAGCCCCAGCATTTT	CASSQRQGAENQPQHF
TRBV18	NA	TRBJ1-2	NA	TGTGCCAGCTCACCATCCCGGGACTACTATGGCTACACCTTC	CASSPSRDYYGYTF
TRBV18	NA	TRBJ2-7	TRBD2	TGTGCCAGCTCACCTGGGACTAGCGGGAGGGAGAGCTCCTACGAGCAGTACTTC	CASSPGTSGRESSYEQYF
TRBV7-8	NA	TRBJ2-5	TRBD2	TGTGCCAGCAGCTTACTTGGCGGGAGAATGATGGAGACCCAGTACTTC	CASSLLGGRMMETQYF
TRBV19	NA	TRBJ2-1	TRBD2	TGTGCCAGTAGGGGGACTAGCGGGAGCTACAATGAGCAGTTCTTC	CASRGTSGSYNEQFF
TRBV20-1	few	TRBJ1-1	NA	TGCAGTGCTAGGGTTGACACTGAAGCTTTCTTT	CSARVDTEAFF
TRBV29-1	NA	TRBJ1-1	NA	TGCAGCGCACAGGGACAGAACACTGAAGCTTTCTTT	CSAQGQNTEAFF
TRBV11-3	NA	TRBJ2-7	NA	TGTGCCAGCAGCTTAGATCGAGGGAGCTCCTACGAGCAGTACTTC	CASSLDRGSSYEQYF
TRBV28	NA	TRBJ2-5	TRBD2	TGTGCCAGCAGTCCCCGGGAGGTACAAGAGACCCAGTACTTC	CASSPREVQETQYF
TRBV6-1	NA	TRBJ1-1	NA	TGTGCCAGCAGTGAAGGGCCGTTGAACACTGAAGCTTTCTTT	CASSEGPLNTEAFF
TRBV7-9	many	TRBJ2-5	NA	TGTGCCAGCAGCTTAGAGACCCAGTACTTC	CASSLETQYF
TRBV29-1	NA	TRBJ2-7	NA	TGCAGCGTAGGAACTAGGTACGAGCAGTACTTC	CSVGTRYEQYF
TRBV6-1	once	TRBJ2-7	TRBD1	TGTGCCAGCAGCCGGGACAGGGGGTTTTACGAGCAGTACTTC	CASSRDRGFYEQYF
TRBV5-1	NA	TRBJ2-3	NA	TGCGCCAGCAGCTTGACTAGGGATACGCAGTATTTT	CASSLTRDTQYF
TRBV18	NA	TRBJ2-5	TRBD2	TGTGCCAGCTCACCGAGGCCTAGCGGGAGCCCCGGGGAGACCCAGTACTTC	CASSPRPSGSPGETQYF
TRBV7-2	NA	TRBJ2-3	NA	TGTGCCAGCAGCTTTGGACATACGCAGTATTTT	CASSFGHTQYF
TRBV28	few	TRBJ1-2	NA	TGTGCCAGTCTAGCTAGAGCGGGGCTCGGCACCTTC	CASLARAGLGTF
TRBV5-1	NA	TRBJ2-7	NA	TGCGCCAGCAGCTTGACTACAGGTTCCTACGAGCAGTACTTC	CASSLTTGSYEQYF